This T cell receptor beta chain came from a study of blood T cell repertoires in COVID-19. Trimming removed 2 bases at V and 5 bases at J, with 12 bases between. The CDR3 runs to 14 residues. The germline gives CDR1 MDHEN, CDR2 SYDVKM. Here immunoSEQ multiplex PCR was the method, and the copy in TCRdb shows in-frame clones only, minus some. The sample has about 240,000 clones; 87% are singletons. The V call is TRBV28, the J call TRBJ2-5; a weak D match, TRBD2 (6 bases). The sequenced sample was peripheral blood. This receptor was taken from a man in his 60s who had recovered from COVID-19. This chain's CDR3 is CASSLGGVGETQYF. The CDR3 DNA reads TGTGCCAGCAGTTTAGGAGGGGTCGGGGAGACCCAGTACTTC. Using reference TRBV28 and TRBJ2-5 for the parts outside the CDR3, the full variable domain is DVKVTQSSRYLVKRTGEKVFLECVQDMDHENMFWYRQDPGLGLRLIYFSYDVKMKEKGDIPEGYSVSREKKERFSLILESASTNQTSMYLCASSLGGVGETQYFGPGTRLLVL.